The 19 T cell receptor beta chains below were found in one sample sequenced in a study of beta chain features in type 1 diabetes. The whole isolated RNA underwent reverse transcription, so sequencing captured expressed TCRB transcripts. TCRdb's table, derived via immunoSEQ multiplex PCR, lists solely in-frame clones and lacks some. The sample has around 140,000 clones, about a tenth seen once. Sequencing input: central memory CD4+ T cells from blood. The receptors were sampled from a woman aged 40 to 50 in good health.

This clone has a handful of counts. The chain carries TRBV29-1 and TRBJ2-3; the D gene is possibly TRBD2 (5 bases). The length of the CDR3 is 13 residues. From germline, CDR1 is SQVTM and CDR2 ANQGSEA. The V end lost 0 bases, the J end lost 1 base, and 5 bases lay between the germline ends. CDR3 sequence (DNA): TGCAGCGTTGAAGAGCGGGGCACAGATACGCAGTATTTT. Translation gives CSVEERGTDTQYF.

This clone was seen more than once but under ten times. This chain links TRBV5-1 with TRBJ2-7; TRBD1 is a possible D gene (8 bases). This CDR3 contains 15 residues. Germline V gene sequence: CDR1 SGHRS, CDR2 YFSETQ. V shed 3 bases and J shed 6 bases, with 19 bases lying between them. CDR3 sequence reads: CASSSRQGTGGEQYF. CDR3 DNA: TGCGCCAGCAGCTCCAGACAGGGGACGGGGGGCGAGCAGTACTTC.

The rearrangement uses TRBV6-4 and TRBJ1-6, with 7 bases matching TRBD1. This CDR3 is 15 amino acids long. Germline V gene sequence: CDR1 MRHNA, CDR2 SNTAGT. V shed 4 bases, J shed 8 bases, and the junction held 8 bases outside the gene matches. The CDR3 here is CASSVGDSVDSPLHF. The CDR3, as DNA: TGTGCCAGCAGTGTAGGGGACAGTGTGGATTCACCCCTCCACTTT.

V is TRBV19 and J is TRBJ1-6, with 9 bases aligning to TRBD1. Germline V gene data show CDR1 as LNHDA and CDR2 as SQIVND (reference sequence). The CDR3 covers 15 residues. Trimming at V came to 5 bases and at J to 8 bases, leaving 7 bases not matched to a gene. CDR3 bases: TGTGCCAGTAGTCTTGGGACAGGGATGGATTCACCCCTCCACTTT. Amino acid sequence: CASSLGTGMDSPLHF.

This clone has a handful of counts. The chain couples TRBV29-1 to TRBJ2-5; possible D gene TRBD1, 6 bases. TRBJ2-7 matches the DNA end more closely, so the J call is doubtful. This CDR3 is 12 amino acids long. Per the germline V gene, CDR1 is SQVTM and CDR2 is ANQGSEA. The DNA for the CDR3 is TGCAGCGTTGAAAAACAGGGCTACGAGCAGTACTTC. It encodes CSVEKQGYEQYF.

V is TRBV7-2 and J is TRBJ2-1; 8 bases fit TRBD1. After removal of 4 bases from V and 4 bases from J, the junction contained 3 bases not matched to a gene. This CDR3 is built from 14 residues. Germline loops: CDR1 SGHTA, CDR2 FQGNSA. CDR3 sequence reads: CASSSRTGYNEQFF. In DNA, the CDR3 is TGTGCCAGCAGCTCAAGGACAGGGTACAATGAGCAGTTCTTC.

This chain uses TRBV6-1 with TRBJ1-5; TRBD1 aligns across 8 bases. The CDR3 is made up of 18 amino acids. V trimming: 1 base; J trimming: 2 bases; junction bases outside the gene matches: 10. CDR1 is MNHNS, CDR2 SASEGT, per germline. This CDR3 is CASSEVRTGLFRNQPQHF. The CDR3 DNA sequence: TGTGCCAGCAGTGAAGTTCGGACAGGGCTCTTCCGCAATCAGCCCCAGCATTTT.

The chain combines TRBV9 with TRBJ2-3; 7 bases map to TRBD1. V lost 0 bases to trimming and J lost 1 base; unmatched junction nucleotides: 8. Germline V CDR1 and CDR2: SGDLS, YYNGEE. This CDR3 is 17 amino acids long. The CDR3 region has the DNA TGTGCCAGCAGCGTAGGCGGTAGGGGGCAAGGCACAGATACGCAGTATTTT. It is translated as CASSVGGRGQGTDTQYF.

This clone came up many times. This chain joins TRBV7-9 and TRBJ2-2; the D gene is possibly TRBD2 (5 bases). V was shortened by 8 bases and J by 7 bases, with 32 bases between the two germline ends. The germline V gene has CDR1 SEHNR and CDR2 FQNEAQ (reference sequence). The CDR3 has 19 amino acids. In nucleotides, the CDR3 is TGTGCCAGCGAGCACGACTCATCACTACTACCCAAAGCGGACGGGGAGCTGTTTTTT. Its protein product is CASEHDSSLLPKADGELFF.

CDR3 region: CASSRTSGGAGDTQYF. The DNA for the CDR3 is TGTGCCAGCAGCCGGACTAGCGGGGGGGCAGGAGATACGCAGTATTTT. V usage is TRBV7-9 and J usage is TRBJ2-3, with 15 bases matching TRBD2. The CDR3 is made up of 16 amino acids. CDR1 is SEHNR, CDR2 FQNEAQ, per germline (reference sequence). The V and J ends lost 5 bases and 5 bases, in that order; junction bases with no gene match: 5.

The chain links TRBV6-1 to TRBJ2-7, with a possible D match to TRBD2 (6 bases). This CDR3 comprises 14 residues. Trimming shortened V by 6 bases and J by 1 base, and 13 bases separated the two germline ends. CDR1 is MNHNS, CDR2 SASEGT, per germline. CDR3 amino acids: CASSPDRGSYEQYF. CDR3 coding DNA: TGTGCCAGCAGCCCCGATCGGGGGTCCTACGAGCAGTACTTC.

CDR3 DNA sequence: TGCGCCACTAAACAAGGCGGGGGGTCTGTGTACGAGCAGTACTTC. Translated, it gives CATKQGGGSVYEQYF. The rearrangement joins TRBV5-1 to TRBJ2-7; 8 nucleotides line up with TRBD2. CDR1 SGHRS and CDR2 YFSETQ come from the germline V gene. This CDR3 has 15 residues. V gave up 9 bases and J gave up 4 bases; unmatched junction bases: 15.

The chain is built from TRBV5-6 and TRBJ2-1; 8 bases map to TRBD2. Germline trimming cut 4 bases from V and 6 bases from J; bases unmatched to any gene: 9. CDR3 length equals 15 residues. Germline V gives CDR1 SGHDT, CDR2 YYEEEE. The CDR3 region has the DNA TGTGCCAGCAGCCCGGGGACTAGGCTCGCCAATGAGCAGTTCTTC. Translated: CASSPGTRLANEQFF.

This clone was counted only a few times. CDR3 DNA sequence: TGCAGCGTCCTCCGGGGGACAGGGACGAATGAGCAGTTCTTC. Its translation: CSVLRGTGTNEQFF. J is TRBJ2-1 and V is TRBV29-1, with TRBD1 matching 9 bases. Germline lookup yields CDR1 SQVTM and CDR2 ANQGSEA. CDR3 length equals 14 residues. V was clipped by 6 bases and J by 7 bases; unmatched bases: 10.

This clone has a handful of counts. The chain is built from TRBV4-1 and TRBJ2-6; TRBD1 matches at 10 bases. There are 17 residues in the CDR3. Germline lookup yields CDR1 MGHRA and CDR2 YSYEKL. J gave up 6 bases and V 3 bases, and 8 bases lay outside the gene matches. The CDR3 is CASSHRQGARTANVLTF. CDR3 sequence (DNA): TGCGCCAGCAGCCATCGACAGGGGGCGCGCACGGCCAACGTCCTGACTTTC.

V is TRBV7-8 and J is TRBJ2-1, with 8 bases matching TRBD2. The ends lost 2 bases at V and 8 bases at J; junction bases unmatched: 2. The CDR3 extends over 13 amino acids. The germline V gene has CDR1 SGHVS and CDR2 FQNEAQ. CDR3 DNA sequence: TGTGCCAGCAGCTTACCCGGGGGGGATGAGCAGTTCTTC. Translation: CASSLPGGDEQFF. The variable domain in full, with the rest retrieved from reference TRBV7-8 and TRBJ2-1, is GAGVSQSPRYKVAKRGQDVALRCDPISGHVSLFWYQQALGQGPEFLTYFQNEAQLDKSGLPSDRFFAERPEGSVSTLKIQRTQQEDSAVYLCASSLPGGDEQFFGPGTRLTVL.

This rearrangement joins TRBV18 to TRBJ2-5, with a possible D match to TRBD1 (5 bases). The V gene lost 3 bases and the J gene lost 2 bases, with 7 bases spanning the gap. Germline V lookup: CDR1 KGHSH, CDR2 LQKENI. This CDR3 region has 13 residues. CDR3: CASSPYRQETQYF. Here the CDR3 DNA reads TGTGCCAGCTCACCTTACAGGCAAGAGACCCAGTACTTC.

This clone was detected ten times or more. This chain uses TRBV4-3 with TRBJ2-6; TRBD2 matches at 10 bases. The CDR3 spans 19 residues. The V gene's germline CDR1 is LGHNA and CDR2 YSLEER. V shed 0 bases, J shed 0 bases, and the junction held 5 bases outside the gene matches. In DNA, the CDR3 is TGCGCCAGCAGCCAAGAAAGGCTAGCGGGGGACTCTGGGGCCAACGTCCTGACTTTC. This translates into CASSQERLAGDSGANVLTF.

The chain uses TRBV7-6 and TRBJ1-5; possibly TRBD1 for D (5 bases). The CDR3 length is 16 residues. V lost 3 bases and J 6 bases, leaving 18 bases between the germline ends. CDR1 and CDR2 from the germline V gene are SGHVS and FNYEAQ. The CDR3 sequence: CASSLGGTGEGQPQHF. CDR3 nucleotides: TGTGCCAGCAGCTTGGGCGGGACGGGAGAGGGTCAGCCCCAGCATTTT.